The 20 T cell receptor beta chains listed next were all sequenced from one sample in a study of blood T cell repertoires in COVID-19. Repertoires were generated with immunoSEQ multiplex PCR, while TCRdb's copy carries only in-frame clones and drops some. Of roughly 100,000 clones listed, 89% are singletons. Sequenced input: peripheral blood. The receptors here all came from a woman of 80 years or more with active COVID-19.

The chain links TRBV4-2 to TRBJ2-2; a weak D match, TRBD1 (6 bases). This CDR3 is built from 16 residues. V lost 0 bases, J lost 1 base, and 9 bases lay in between. Germline V CDR1 and CDR2: LGHNA, YNFKEQ. The CDR3 DNA reads as TGTGCCAGCAGCCAAGAGCGGACAGTGAACACCGGGGAGCTGTTTTTT. It codes for CASSQERTVNTGELFF.

This sequence joins TRBV7-8 and TRBJ1-6; 7 bases align to TRBD1. J gave up 2 bases and V 1 base, and 5 bases lay outside the gene matches. The V gene's germline CDR1 is SGHVS and CDR2 FQNEAQ. The CDR3 consists of 17 residues. The chain's CDR3 is CASSLGTGTAYNSPLHF. CDR3 DNA sequence: TGTGCCAGCAGCTTAGGAACAGGGACAGCCTATAATTCACCCCTCCACTTT.

V and J are TRBV7-2 and TRBJ1-3; a possible D gene is TRBD1 (6 bases). The CDR3 length is 15 residues. Germline V gene lookup returns CDR1 SGHTA and CDR2 FQGNSA. V lost 5 bases, J lost 0 bases, and 11 bases lay in between. The CDR3 protein is CASSPTGPSGNTIYF. DNA for the CDR3: TGTGCCAGCAGCCCCACAGGGCCCTCTGGAAACACCATATATTTT.

The sample holds one count of this clone. V usage is TRBV6-6 and J usage is TRBJ1-2; 10 positions agree with TRBD1. After removal of 5 bases from V and 1 base from J, the junction contained 7 bases not matched to a gene. The V gene's germline CDR1 is MNHNY and CDR2 SVGAGI (reference sequence). This CDR3 is 16 amino acids long. The CDR3 here is CASSRQGARNNYGYTF. CDR3 sequence (DNA): TGTGCCAGCAGTCGACAGGGGGCCCGCAATAACTATGGCTACACCTTC.

This chain joins TRBV4-1 and TRBJ1-2; TRBD1 is a possible D gene (6 bases). Germline V gene lookup returns CDR1 MGHRA and CDR2 YSYEKL. The CDR3 is 15 residues long. V lost 3 bases and J lost 2, with 13 bases in between. The CDR3 reads CASSQTGTINYGYTF. As DNA, the CDR3 is TGCGCCAGCAGCCAGACAGGAACGATCAACTATGGCTACACCTTC.

This sequence joins TRBV19 and TRBJ2-3; D might be TRBD2 (5 bases). The germline V and J ends were trimmed by 3 bases and 0 bases, with 7 bases remaining between them. From germline, CDR1 is LNHDA and CDR2 SQIVND (reference sequence). The CDR3 has 14 residues. The chain's CDR3 is CASSMRASTDTQYF. CDR3 DNA: TGTGCCAGTAGTATGCGGGCCAGCACAGATACGCAGTATTTT.

The rearrangement uses TRBV7-6 and TRBJ1-6, with 7 bases fitting TRBD1. The germline V gene encodes CDR1 SGHVS and CDR2 FNYEAQ. Unmatched junction bases numbered 6, after V lost 7 bases and J lost 6 bases. CDR3 length: 14 amino acids. Written as DNA, the CDR3 is TGTGCCAGCATTAATGACAGGGTTAATTCACCCCTCCACTTT. As protein: CASINDRVNSPLHF.

The chain is built from TRBV9 and TRBJ2-3, with 9 bases matching TRBD2. V lost 2 bases to trimming and J lost 5 bases; unmatched junction nucleotides: 12. The CDR3 has 17 residues. Germline V gene lookup returns CDR1 SGDLS and CDR2 YYNGEE. CDR3: CASSVGFGTSLGDTQYF. CDR3 coding DNA: TGTGCCAGCAGCGTGGGGTTCGGGACTAGCTTAGGAGATACGCAGTATTTT.

This chain uses TRBV6-5 with TRBJ2-6, with TRBD1 as a possible D gene (6 bases). V lost 8 bases and J lost 3, with 14 bases in between. CDR1 and CDR2 (germline): MNHEY, SVGAGI. The CDR3 is 15 residues long. CDR3 bases: TGTGCCAGCCGAAGCCAGGGGTATGGGGCCAACGTCCTGACTTTC. Translating it yields CASRSQGYGANVLTF.

The chain is built from TRBV4-1 and TRBJ1-4; 7 bases map to TRBD1. With 1 base clipped from V and 0 bases from J, the junction kept 5 bases outside the gene matches. There are 17 residues in the CDR3. Germline V CDR1 and CDR2: MGHRA, YSYEKL. The CDR3 DNA reads TGCGCCAGCAGCCAAGGGGACAGCATATCAACTAATGAAAAACTGTTTTTT. As protein: CASSQGDSISTNEKLFF.

The CDR3 DNA reads as TGTGCCATCAGTGGGGCGTACTCGGTCCAGTACTTC. Protein: CAISGAYSVQYF. The chain is built from TRBV10-3 and TRBJ2-5; D not certain. Germline values: CDR1 ENHRY, CDR2 SYGVKD. Trimming removed 4 bases from V and 10 bases from J, with 13 bases in between. The CDR3 spans 12 residues.

This chain links TRBV19 with TRBJ2-1, with 7 bases matching TRBD2. Germline CDR1 reads LNHDA; CDR2 reads SQIVND (reference sequence). After removal of 10 bases from V and 7 bases from J, the junction contained 19 bases not matched to a gene. The CDR3 totals 16 residues. The CDR3 is CATSSGIRLARNEQFF. The DNA of the CDR3 is TGTGCCACCTCATCGGGGATTAGACTAGCCAGGAATGAGCAGTTCTTC.

The chain employs TRBV25-1 and TRBJ2-1, with D perhaps TRBD1 (5 bases). The V end lost 6 bases, the J end lost 4 bases, and 10 bases lay between the germline ends. Germline V CDR1 and CDR2: MGHDK, SYGVNS. The CDR3 is 13 amino acids. In DNA form, the CDR3 reads TGTGCCAGCAGAATTGACAGTTACAATGAGCAGTTCTTC. Translated, it gives CASRIDSYNEQFF. Drawing the rest from reference TRBV25-1 and TRBJ2-1, the complete variable domain is EADIYQTPRYLVIGTGKKITLECSQTMGHDKMYWYQQDPGMELHLIHYSYGVNSTEKGDLSSESTVSRIRTEHFPLTLESARPSHTSQYLCASRIDSYNEQFFGPGTRLTVL.

J is TRBJ2-7 and V is TRBV28; 11 nucleotides align to TRBD2. Germline-derived CDR1 and CDR2 are MDHEN and SYDVKM. J was trimmed by 9 bases and V by 1 base; bases with no gene match: 5. This CDR3 comprises 14 residues. CDR3 amino acids: CASSLFSGRVGQYF. CDR3 bases: TGTGCCAGCAGTTTATTTAGCGGGAGGGTCGGGCAGTACTTC.

This chain links TRBV18 with TRBJ2-5, with D possibly being TRBD1 (6 bases). The CDR3 has 15 residues. The germline gives CDR1 KGHSH, CDR2 LQKENI. V dropped 3 bases and J dropped 5 bases, with 16 bases sitting between them. CDR3 coding DNA: TGTGCCAGCTCACCCCTCCGGCAGGGGACGGAGACCCAGTACTTC. This translates into CASSPLRQGTETQYF. The full variable domain, its missing parts supplied by reference TRBV18 and TRBJ2-5, is NAGVMQNPRHLVRRRGQEARLRCSPMKGHSHVYWYRQLPEEGLKFMVYLQKENIIDESGMPKERFSAEFPKEGPSILRIQQVVRGDSAAYFCASSPLRQGTETQYFGPGTRLLVL.

This clone was counted a single time. V and J are TRBV3-1 (or the pseudogene TRBV3-2) and TRBJ2-3; 9 nucleotides align to TRBD1. Germline V CDR1 and CDR2: LGHDT, YNNKEL (reference sequence). This CDR3 has 18 residues. The J segment lost 0 bases and the V segment lost 2 bases, leaving 9 bases of the junction unmatched. The CDR3 spells CASSQNYGTGFSTDTQYF. The CDR3 nucleotides are TGTGCCAGCAGCCAAAATTATGGGACAGGGTTTAGCACAGATACGCAGTATTTT.

The chain employs TRBV28 and TRBJ2-7; no clear D gene. Germline V gene sequence: CDR1 MDHEN, CDR2 SYDVKM. The CDR3 is 14 amino acids. Trimming took 6 bases from V and 4 from J, leaving 16 bases between them. The CDR3 loop reads CASRLPGPAYEQYF. The CDR3 DNA reads TGTGCCAGCAGGCTCCCGGGTCCCGCGTACGAGCAGTACTTC.

This chain links TRBV30 with TRBJ1-6; no definite D call. The CDR3 runs 12 residues. The germline CDR1 and CDR2 sequences are GTSNPN and SVGIG (reference sequence). Trimming shortened V by 2 bases and J by 10 bases, and 9 bases separated the two germline ends. The CDR3 loop is CAWSPSGSPLHF. The CDR3 nucleotides read TGTGCCTGGAGTCCCAGCGGATCACCCCTCCACTTT. The variable domain in full, completed from reference TRBV30 and TRBJ1-6, reads SQTIHQWPATLVQPVGSPLSLECTVEGTSNPNLYWYRQAAGRGLQLLFYSVGIGQISSEVPQNLSASRPQDRQFILSSKKLLLSDSGFYLCAWSPSGSPLHFGNGTRLTVT.

The chain uses TRBV18 and TRBJ2-2; D gene uncertain. Germline assignment: CDR1 KGHSH and CDR2 LQKENI. The CDR3 runs to 12 residues. The V end lost 6 bases, the J end lost 3 bases, and 5 bases lay between the germline ends. DNA for the CDR3: TGTGCCAGCTCCCGGGACACCGGGGAGCTGTTTTTT. Translated: CASSRDTGELFF.

This chain links TRBV20-1 with TRBJ2-3; 9 bases align to TRBD2. The CDR3 loop spans 14 amino acids. The trim removed 3 bases at V and 6 bases at J, leaving 7 bases unmatched. Germline V gene sequence: CDR1 DFQATT, CDR2 SNEGSKA (reference sequence). The CDR3 reads CSASLAGERDTQYF. CDR3 DNA sequence: TGCAGTGCTAGTTTAGCGGGAGAAAGGGATACGCAGTATTTT.